What follows is one TCR beta chain and its context. The clone's antigen remains unknown. Base-call qualities are not available, and no considerably larger clone is one nucleotide away. The library was generated by 5' RACE. Sequencing relied on an Illumina HiSeq 2500. A second roughly 6 to 12 cycle PCR used a sample-barcoded 5' primer and a J-beta primer mix. A template-switch 5' adaptor carrying 12 random nucleotides introduced a unique molecular identifier onto each TCR beta cDNA molecule. Each sample yielded at least 2.5 million CDR3-containing paired-end reads. First-strand cDNA was synthesized from all RNA with the Mint cDNA synthesis kit, primed by a TRBC-specific oligonucleotide. Following uracil-DNA glycosylase treatment, a first 18-cycle PCR with universal primers M1SS and BC2_uni_R was performed on all cDNA. The paper's processing steps were these. For normalization, 1 million high-quality reads, each with a distinct molecular identifier, were randomly selected from each sample. Instead of being binned into consensus sequences, reads with shared molecular identifiers were discarded. CDR3 identification, clonotype clustering and error correction used MiTCR with a Q25 quality threshold and the strictest error-elimination algorithm. A nonparametric unseen species model with Euler transformation was used to estimate a lower bound on total TCR beta diversity. The raw public reads went through TCRdb reprocessing: fastp at Q25, MiXCR clone calling, in-frame beta chains kept. Each CDR3 protein appears once, grouped with its most common genes and DNA. TCRdb's processing, not the authors', yielded these V and J calls. The sample table lists about 830,000 distinct CDR3 sequences, under 80% of them with a count of one. Approximately 30% of the sample is held by the ten biggest clonotypes.

The data originate from a study of blood T cells in healthy people across ages (dated by TCRdb to between 2014 and 2017). Study-wide context: Template switching captured roughly one uniquely barcoded TCR beta cDNA molecule per two T cells in model experiments. The study analyzed two additional independent replicas of 1 million unique cDNA reads from the same blood draw for two donors, one aged 18 to 29 and one aged 80 or older. The donors were divided into four age groups: young (average approximately 17 years), middle-aged (approximately 41), aged (approximately 59) and long-lived (about 79). To track age-related changes in TCR beta repertoire diversity, the study relied on deep sequencing normalized with unique cDNA molecular identifiers. Donors of different ages were randomly distributed across sequencing lanes to avoid experimental bias. General conclusions and limits of the study: Observed TCR beta diversity correlated strongly with the percentage of naive T cells measured by flow cytometry. As age increased, observed TCR beta diversity per million T cells dropped in a roughly linear way, and a significant reduction was already evident by age approximately 40. Because profiling used bulk unsorted PBMCs, naive and antigen-experienced compartments could not be compared conclusively. The long-lived group showed more naive CD4+ T cells, fewer expanded clones and increased TCR diversity than the aged group, suggesting age selection. Because donor CMV infection status was unknown, age-related changes in expanded clonotypes were potentially confounded. Estimates of total diversity from one million sequenced T cells were regarded as lower bounds and underestimates.

The donors were roughly 40 Caucasian individuals from Russia, aged 6 to 90 years, who were systemically healthy. Roughly 10 milliliters of peripheral blood were collected from each donor into EDTA-treated Vacutainer tubes. Ficoll-Paque density-gradient centrifugation was used to isolate PBMCs, with at least 6 million per sample. Total RNA, at least 5 micrograms per sample, was extracted from PBMCs with Trizol reagent. The percentages of naive CD45RAhigh/CD27high T cells were determined by flow cytometry on a PBMC aliquot from every donor. The CDR3 covers 15 residues, taking in both the cysteine and the phenylalanine. CDR3 DNA only is kept here, 45 bases in frame from base 1. Between the V and J ends, shortened by 4 bases and 0 bases respectively, the junction contains 10 bases. The germline V gene specifies ENHRY as CDR1 and SYGVKD as CDR2.

The chain is assembled from TRBV10-3 and TRBJ2-1; the D gene lacks a confident call. Sequences were obtained from blood. The source of this sequence is a man aged 30-40 years in good health. CDR3 protein: CAISGPESSYNEQFF. The DNA sequence follows: TGTGCCATCAGTGGGCCAGAGAGCTCCTACAATGAGCAGTTCTTC.